Following are 21 T cell receptor beta chains from one sample sequenced in a study of identical twins. One entry per CDR3 protein results from TCRdb running MiXCR on the 5' RACE reads. The table has 700,000 or so distinct CDR3 sequences, 8.5% to 9.5% seen once. These same records also appear under a second study, on yellow fever vaccine responses in identical twins.

Sequenced: PBMCs. All receptors come from a woman younger than 35 in good health.

This clonotype has more than one count but fewer than ten. This chain uses TRBV6-5 with TRBJ1-1; D unresolved. Trimming removed 6 bases from V and 7 bases from J, with 12 bases in between. The CDR3 sequence is 12 residues long. CDR1 MNHEY and CDR2 SVGAGI come from the germline V gene. The CDR3 loop reads CASSRAGFEAFF. CDR3 in DNA: TGTGCCAGCAGCCGGGCCGGGTTTGAAGCTTTCTTT.

This clonotype was detected many times. The rearrangement joins TRBV7-9 to TRBJ2-1, with D maybe TRBD1 (6 bases). The CDR3 is 13 residues long. Germline V lookup: CDR1 SEHNR, CDR2 FQNEAQ (reference sequence). V gave up 6 bases and J gave up 3 bases, with 9 bases separating them. This chain's CDR3 is CASSPDSYNEQFF. CDR3 DNA: TGTGCCAGCAGTCCGGACAGCTACAATGAGCAGTTCTTC.

The chain recombines TRBV10-3 with TRBJ2-7; D may be TRBD1 or TRBD2 (5 bases each). Trimming took off 8 bases at V and 1 base at J, with 9 bases between the two ends. The CDR3 runs 12 residues. The germline V gene has CDR1 ENHRY and CDR2 SYGVKD. In DNA, the CDR3 is TGTGCCATCGCTGGGGGATCCTACGAGCAGTACTTC. Protein product: CAIAGGSYEQYF.

Concerning this clonotype: This may be a read error: a much more frequent sequence differs by one nucleotide. The chain employs TRBV10-3 and TRBJ2-3; 8 positions agree with TRBD1. The CDR3 contains 18 residues. Unmatched junction bases numbered 9, after V lost 0 bases and J lost 1 base. The V gene's germline CDR1 is ENHRY and CDR2 SYGVKD. The DNA of the CDR3 is TGTGCCATCAGTGAGTCCGACTTAGGGACAGGATGCACAGATACGCAGTATTTT. It codes for CAISESDLGTGCTDTQYF.

This clonotype has ten or more counts. V usage is TRBV7-9 and J usage is TRBJ2-3; weak D call: TRBD1 (5 bases). V was pared by 5 bases and J by 0 bases, with 12 bases between. This CDR3 spans 15 amino acids. In germline, CDR1 is SEHNR, CDR2 FQNEAQ (reference sequence). CDR3 nucleotide sequence: TGTGCCAGCAGCCCTACAGGAGCTAGCACAGATACGCAGTATTTT. As protein: CASSPTGASTDTQYF.

This clonotype was seen more than once but under ten times. J is TRBJ1-1 and V is TRBV28; 7 bases map to TRBD1. This CDR3 has 14 amino acids. Per the germline V gene, CDR1 is MDHEN and CDR2 is SYDVKM. V gave up 7 bases and J gave up 4 bases; unmatched junction bases: 9. The CDR3 loop reads CASTVTGWGTEAFF. CDR3 nucleotide sequence: TGTGCCAGCACTGTGACAGGGTGGGGCACTGAAGCTTTCTTT.

V usage is TRBV6-5 and J usage is TRBJ2-3; D may be TRBD2 (5 bases). This CDR3 has 15 residues. Looked up from germline, CDR1 is MNHEY and CDR2 is SVGAGI. Between the trimmed V and J ends, which lost 2 bases and 5 bases, there was a span of 14 bases. The chain's CDR3 is CASSYRTPSRDTQYF. CDR3 sequence (DNA): TGTGCCAGCAGTTACAGGACTCCCTCCCGAGATACGCAGTATTTT.

The table lists this clonotype with many counts. Its ends do not fully match the called genes, so a read error is possible. The chain carries TRBV5-1 and TRBJ2-5; 10 bases fit TRBD2. The CDR3 contains 14 residues. Per germline, CDR1 SGHRS and CDR2 YFSETQ. CDR3 coding DNA: TGTGCCAGCAGTTTGGGACTAGCGCAAGAGACCCAGTACTTC. Translating it yields CASSLGLAQETQYF.

Many counts were recorded for this clonotype. The CDR3 sequence is CSATPGTSYEQYF. Here the CDR3 DNA reads TGCAGTGCCACCCCCGGGACTTCATACGAGCAGTACTTC. The genes are TRBV20-1 and TRBJ2-7; D is possibly TRBD2 (6 bases). The V gene's germline CDR1 is DFQATT and CDR2 SNEGSKA (reference sequence). With 6 bases removed from V and 4 bases from J, the gap between germline ends came to 16 bases. The CDR3 is 13 residues long.

The V gene is TRBV6-1, the J gene TRBJ1-6, with 7 bases matching TRBD1. The CDR3 consists of 15 residues. The V and J ends lost 6 bases and 9 bases, in that order; junction bases with no gene match: 11. In germline, CDR1 is MNHNS, CDR2 SASEGT. CDR3 nucleotide sequence: TGTGCCAGCAGACCCCCACAGGGGCGAAGTTCACCCCTCCACTTT. Its translation is CASRPPQGRSSPLHF.

This clonotype was seen more than once but under ten times. The J gene is TRBJ1-4, the V gene TRBV4-1; D call uncertain. V lost 1 base and J 8 bases, leaving 17 bases between the germline ends. The germline CDR1 and CDR2 sequences are MGHRA and YSYEKL. The CDR3 runs 16 residues. The CDR3 reads CASSQVGRSLTEKLFF. In DNA, the CDR3 is TGCGCCAGCAGCCAAGTCGGGCGCAGCCTGACAGAAAAACTGTTTTTT.

This clonotype was found a few times. The chain recombines TRBV6-2 or TRBV6-3 with TRBJ2-3, with 9 bases aligning to TRBD1. V was pared by 5 bases and J by 0 bases, with 6 bases of the junction left unmatched. The CDR3 consists of 16 residues. From germline, CDR1 is MNHEY and CDR2 SVGEGT. The CDR3 DNA sequence: TGTGCCAGCAGTGCCGGGACAGGGCCGAGCACAGATACGCAGTATTTT. Protein product: CASSAGTGPSTDTQYF.

The sample holds many counts of this clonotype. V gene TRBV20-1 combines with J gene TRBJ2-3; TRBD2 matches 14 bases. This CDR3 is built from 15 residues. CDR1 DFQATT and CDR2 SNEGSKA come from the germline V gene (reference sequence). After removal of 3 bases from V and 7 bases from J, the junction contained 6 bases not matched to a gene. This CDR3 reads CSASRTSGRRNTQYF. CDR3 DNA sequence: TGCAGTGCTAGTCGGACTAGCGGGAGGAGAAATACGCAGTATTTT.

This clonotype has a handful of counts. The chain links TRBV29-1 to TRBJ2-3, with TRBD2 identical over 9 bases. The CDR3 consists of 14 residues. V lost 8 bases and J lost 2; bases outside the gene matches: 8. Germline loops: CDR1 SQVTM, CDR2 ANQGSEA. The CDR3 spells CSPWLAGPTDTQYF. CDR3 sequence (DNA): TGCAGCCCCTGGCTAGCGGGACCCACAGATACGCAGTATTTT.

The gene calls are TRBV27 and TRBJ1-5; no clear D gene. Germline V lookup: CDR1 MNHEY, CDR2 SMNVEV (reference sequence). The CDR3 extends over 14 amino acids. V dropped 0 bases and J dropped 0 bases, with 3 bases sitting between them. CDR3 protein: CASSLSYSNQPQHF. CDR3 sequence (DNA): TGTGCCAGCAGTTTATCGTATAGCAATCAGCCCCAGCATTTT.

V gene TRBV12-3 or TRBV12-4 combines with J gene TRBJ2-5, with D possibly TRBD1 on 6 matching bases. The V gene lost 7 bases and the J gene lost 5 bases, with 17 bases spanning the gap. The CDR3 extends over 14 amino acids. CDR3 loop: CASNRGGRGETQYF. Here the CDR3 DNA reads TGTGCCAGCAATCGAGGTGGAAGGGGGGAGACCCAGTACTTC.

This clonotype was observed at least ten times. This chain connects TRBV12-3 or TRBV12-4 to TRBJ1-6; perhaps TRBD1 as D (6 bases). The CDR3 runs to 13 residues. The ends were cut back, 4 bases at V and 9 bases at J, with 10 bases in the middle. This chain's CDR3 is CASSSQGTSPLHF. The CDR3 nucleotides read TGTGCCAGCAGTTCCCAGGGGACTTCACCCCTCCACTTT.

The gene calls are TRBV27 and TRBJ2-7; the match to TRBD1 covers 10 bases. The CDR3 spans 13 residues. V dropped 5 bases and J dropped 9; count of bases not matched to a gene: 7. Germline V gene lookup returns CDR1 MNHEY and CDR2 SMNVEV (reference sequence). The CDR3 DNA reads TGTGCCAGCAGTCTCGACAGGGGGCGCCTGCAGTACTTC. Amino acid sequence: CASSLDRGRLQYF.

V is TRBV11-2 and J is TRBJ2-7; 7 nucleotides agree with TRBD1. Germline V gene sequence: CDR1 SGHAT, CDR2 FQNNGV. V trimming: 5 bases; J trimming: 0 bases; junction bases outside the gene matches: 13. This CDR3 has 17 amino acids. CDR3 region: CASSPLLSDRTSYEQYF. In DNA form, the CDR3 reads TGTGCCAGCAGCCCTCTCTTGTCGGACAGGACCTCCTACGAGCAGTACTTC.

The CDR3 DNA sequence: TGCAGCGTCCAGGGACAGGGGGAGTCGAAACTGTTTTTT. This codes for CSVQGQGESKLFF. The chain uses TRBV29-1 and TRBJ1-4; 11 bases match TRBD1. This CDR3 region has 13 residues. The germline V gene encodes CDR1 SQVTM and CDR2 ANQGSEA. The junction had 8 bases not matched to a gene; V was cut back by 6 bases and J by 11 bases. Full variable domain (remainder filled in from reference TRBV29-1 and TRBJ1-4): SAVISQKPSRDICQRGTSLTIQCQVDSQVTMMFWYRQQPGQSLTLIATANQGSEATYESGFVIDKFPISRPNLTFSTLTVSNMSPEDSSIYLCSVQGQGESKLFFGSGTQLSVL.

This clonotype was seen a few times. This chain uses TRBV28 with TRBJ2-3, with TRBD2 matching 8 bases. The CDR3 spans 15 residues. Germline V gene data show CDR1 as MDHEN and CDR2 as SYDVKM. Trimming took 9 bases from V and 2 from J; bases not matched to a gene: 10. CDR3 sequence reads: CASMLAREVTDTQYF. DNA for the CDR3: TGTGCCAGTATGCTGGCGCGGGAGGTCACAGATACGCAGTATTTT.